The sequence of this TCR beta chain was determined in a study of vaccination and CD4 T cells after COVID-19. In its sample, this clonotype was seen once. Its specificity is unknown. Noted treatment: 10-day PBMC culture with coronavirus spike peptide pools or control peptides (ViraFEST assay). The Oncomine TCR Beta short-read assay was what sequenced the DNA obtained from cultured CD4+ T cells. One entry per CDR3 protein results from TCRdb running MiXCR on the PCR reads. The table lists more than 15,000 distinct CDR3 sequences, about 61% of them singletons, with roughly 7.5% in the top ten. The V and J ends lost 4 bases and 6 bases, in that order; junction bases with no gene match: 4. CDR1 MDHEN and CDR2 SYDVKM come from the germline V gene. The length of the CDR3 is 13 residues.

The chain joins TRBV28 to TRBJ1-2; TRBD1 aligns across 8 bases. Material: CD4+ T cells from blood, cultured in vitro. This TCR derives from a human donor who had recovered from COVID-19. The CDR3 is CASSSGQVNGYTF. In DNA, the CDR3 is TGTGCCAGCAGTTCGGGACAGGTTAATGGCTACACCTTC.